This T cell receptor (beta chain) was sequenced in a study of identical twins. The CDR3 has 14 residues. CDR1 and CDR2 from the germline V gene are MNHEY and SVGAGI. Trimming removed 4 bases at V and 4 bases at J, with 13 bases between. TCRdb itself ran the 5' RACE reads through MiXCR, one entry per CDR3 protein. The sample holds 550,000 to 800,000 distinct CDR3 sequences, about 7.1% seen once. As regards this clonotype: No antigen is known for it.

Study-wide results and caveats: With abundant cord blood beta clonotypes, insertions were fewer; memory repertoires showed no such pattern.

The same sample was also used in a study of yellow fever vaccine responses in identical twins.

J is TRBJ1-1 and V is TRBV6-5; D possibly corresponds to TRBD1 (5 bases). Material for sequencing was PBMCs. The clonotype was recovered from a woman between 18 and 29 years old in good health. Here the CDR3 reads CASSSTGVSTEAFF. In DNA, the CDR3 is TGTGCCAGCAGTTCAACAGGAGTGAGCACTGAAGCTTTCTTT.